This TCR beta chain was profiled in a study of blood T cell repertoires in COVID-19. Methods used by the authors: From reference gene primer amplification, estimates of nucleated cell counts were derived. Data came from immunoSEQ multiplex PCR; TCRdb stores just in-frame clones and leaves some out. V, J and clone size reflect that table, while D and trimming were determined from the DNA. This repertoire shows more than 100,000 clones, almost 90% found once; its top ten account for about 3%. Germline V gives CDR1 MGHRA, CDR2 YSYEKL. V lost 0 bases to trimming and J lost 4 bases; unmatched junction nucleotides: 4. This CDR3 contains 15 residues.

The sample consisted of peripheral blood. This TCR came from a human donor in a cohort sampled during active COVID-19. The rearrangement links TRBV4-1 to TRBJ1-2, with 8 bases fitting TRBD1. The DNA of the CDR3 is TGCGCCAGCAGCCAAGATAACGGACAGGGCTATGGCTACACCTTC. Amino acid sequence: CASSQDNGQGYGYTF.